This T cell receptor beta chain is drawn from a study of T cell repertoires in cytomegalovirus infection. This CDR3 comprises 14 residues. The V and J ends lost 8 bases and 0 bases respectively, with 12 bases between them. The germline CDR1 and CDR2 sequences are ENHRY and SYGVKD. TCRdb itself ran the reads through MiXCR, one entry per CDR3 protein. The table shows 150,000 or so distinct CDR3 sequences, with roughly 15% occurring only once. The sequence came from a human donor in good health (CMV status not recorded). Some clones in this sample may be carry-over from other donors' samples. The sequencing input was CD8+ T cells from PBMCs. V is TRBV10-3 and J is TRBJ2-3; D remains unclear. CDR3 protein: CAIAASTSTDTQYF. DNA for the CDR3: TGTGCCATCGCAGCTTCGACTAGCACAGATACGCAGTATTTT.